Each of the 27 T cell receptor beta chains below was sequenced from the same sample in a study of blood T cell repertoires in COVID-19. The method was immunoSEQ multiplex PCR; TCRdb's version includes in-frame clones alone and lacks a portion of them. The sample has around 390,000 clones; more than 75% are singletons. The sample comprised PBMCs or T cells enriched from blood (not recorded which). The receptors come from a woman in her forties or fifties who had recovered from COVID-19.

The rearrangement links TRBV10-3 to TRBJ1-5; the match to TRBD1 covers 10 bases. The CDR3 is 14 amino acids. Germline V CDR1 and CDR2: ENHRY, SYGVKD. With V trimmed by 5 bases and J by 7 bases, 5 bases remained unmatched. CDR3 region: CAISSGQGGQPQHF. CDR3 bases: TGTGCCATCAGTAGTGGACAGGGGGGACAGCCCCAGCATTTT.

The rearrangement links TRBV29-1 to TRBJ1-2; no definite D call. The CDR3 has 13 amino acids. The germline V and J ends were trimmed by 7 bases and 3 bases, with 15 bases remaining between them. Germline CDR1 reads SQVTM; CDR2 reads ANQGSEA. The CDR3 sequence: CSAVPVQDYGYTF. The CDR3 nucleotides are TGCAGCGCCGTCCCGGTGCAGGACTATGGCTACACCTTC.

This clone has a handful of counts. Different DNA sequences within this sample yield the same CDR3. The rearrangement links TRBV6-5 to TRBJ1-6; tentatively, D is TRBD1 (5 bases). CDR3 length: 14 residues. CDR1 is MNHEY and CDR2 is SVGAGI in the germline V gene. V lost 2 bases to trimming and J lost 6 bases, with 8 bases between them. The CDR3 spells CASSYGGTNSPLHF. In DNA form, the CDR3 reads TGTGCCAGCAGTTACGGGGGGACTAATTCACCCCTCCACTTT.

This sequence joins TRBV7-2 and TRBJ2-3, with TRBD1 matching 8 bases. The CDR3 is 16 residues long. V dropped 5 bases and J dropped 0; count of bases not matched to a gene: 7. Germline values: CDR1 SGHTA, CDR2 FQGNSA. The CDR3 DNA is TGTGCCAGCAGCCCGCCCCAGGGGGCGAGCACAGATACGCAGTATTTT. This encodes CASSPPQGASTDTQYF.

This clone has just one count. The chain carries TRBV5-1 and TRBJ2-5; 11 bases map to TRBD2. Germline-derived CDR1 and CDR2 are SGHRS and YFSETQ. V shed 5 bases, J shed 4 bases, and the junction held 10 bases outside the gene matches. This CDR3 spans 16 amino acids. The CDR3 bases are TGCGCCAGCAGAACTAGCGGGGGCCCGATAGTAGAGACCCAGTACTTC. Translated, it gives CASRTSGGPIVETQYF.

The J gene is TRBJ2-7, the V gene TRBV7-8; the match to TRBD2 covers 8 bases. The CDR3 covers 16 residues. Germline lookup yields CDR1 SGHVS and CDR2 FQNEAQ. V lost 3 bases to trimming and J lost 1 base; unmatched junction nucleotides: 8. The CDR3 bases are TGTGCCAGCAGCTTGGCGGGGGGCTATAAGTCCTACGAGCAGTACTTC. Its protein is CASSLAGGYKSYEQYF. The whole variable domain, remainder taken from reference TRBV7-8 and TRBJ2-7, is GAGVSQSPRYKVAKRGQDVALRCDPISGHVSLFWYQQALGQGPEFLTYFQNEAQLDKSGLPSDRFFAERPEGSVSTLKIQRTQQEDSAVYLCASSLAGGYKSYEQYFGPGTRLTVT.

V gene TRBV7-9 combines with J gene TRBJ2-2; TRBD1 matches at 8 bases. V gave up 6 bases and J gave up 2 bases; unmatched junction bases: 5. Germline values: CDR1 SEHNR, CDR2 FQNEAQ (reference sequence). The CDR3 length is 15 residues. The CDR3 spells CASSFDRGNTGELFF. The CDR3 DNA is TGTGCCAGCAGTTTCGACAGGGGAAACACCGGGGAGCTGTTTTTT.

V and J are TRBV19 and TRBJ1-4; 7 bases are a match to TRBD1. V lost 6 bases and J lost 4; bases outside the gene matches: 5. The CDR3 totals 14 residues. Germline lookup yields CDR1 LNHDA and CDR2 SQIVND (reference sequence). The DNA for the CDR3 is TGTGCCAGTAGGACCGGGACAGTTAATGAAAAACTGTTTTTT. It yields the protein CASRTGTVNEKLFF.

The V gene is TRBV6-5, the J gene TRBJ1-2, with 7 nucleotides matching TRBD1. The V segment lost 6 bases and the J segment 3 bases; nucleotides outside the gene matches: 7. In germline, CDR1 is MNHEY, CDR2 SVGAGI. The CDR3 consists of 14 residues. CDR3 sequence: CASSKPGQDYGYTF. The CDR3 DNA follows: TGTGCCAGCAGCAAACCAGGACAGGACTATGGCTACACCTTC.

This rearrangement joins TRBV11-2 to TRBJ1-1; no clear D gene. The germline gives CDR1 SGHAT, CDR2 FQNNGV. The ends were cut back, 1 base at V and 5 bases at J, with 14 bases in the middle. CDR3 length: 15 residues. CDR3 loop: CASSLVEGRVTEAFF. CDR3 nucleotides: TGTGCCAGCAGCTTAGTTGAAGGGCGGGTGACTGAAGCTTTCTTT.

The V gene is TRBV30, the J gene TRBJ2-4; 7 bases align to TRBD1. Unmatched junction bases numbered 12, after V lost 4 bases and J lost 0 bases. Per the germline V gene, CDR1 is GTSNPN and CDR2 is SVGIG (reference sequence). CDR3 length equals 17 residues. The CDR3 loop reads CAWMIPGQHLAKNIQYF. The CDR3 region has the DNA TGTGCCTGGATGATACCGGGACAGCACCTAGCCAAAAACATTCAGTACTTC.

The rearrangement uses TRBV5-8 and TRBJ1-6; D is uncertain. CDR3 length equals 13 residues. Germline V gives CDR1 SGHTS, CDR2 YDEGEE. Trimming left V 2 bases short and J 8 bases short, with 8 bases between. Written as DNA, the CDR3 is TGTGCCAGCAGCTTACATACAGATTCACCCCTCCACTTT. It specifies CASSLHTDSPLHF. The complete variable domain, with remaining parts taken from reference TRBV5-8 and TRBJ1-6, reads EAGVTQSPTHLIKTRGQQATLRCSPISGHTSVYWYQQALGLGLQFLLWYDEGEERNRGNFPPRFSGRQFPNYSSELNVNALELEDSALYLCASSLHTDSPLHFGNGTRLTVT.

The chain joins TRBV3-1 (or the pseudogene TRBV3-2) to TRBJ1-1; no reliable D call. This CDR3 is built from 13 residues. Germline CDR1 and CDR2: LGHDT and YNNKEL (reference sequence). V lost 8 bases and J lost 2, with 12 bases in between. The CDR3 reads CASARVLNTEAFF. The DNA for the CDR3 is TGTGCCAGCGCCCGGGTTCTCAACACTGAAGCTTTCTTT.

The rearrangement uses TRBV15 and TRBJ2-1; D is perhaps TRBD1 (5 bases). Trimming cost V 5 bases and J 1 base, with 9 bases left between them. Germline CDR1 reads LNHNV; CDR2 reads YYDKDF (reference sequence). The CDR3 consists of 14 residues. CDR3 sequence reads: CATSAQGSYNEQFF. The DNA for the CDR3 is TGTGCCACCAGCGCCCAGGGATCCTACAATGAGCAGTTCTTC. The full variable domain, rest sourced from reference TRBV15 and TRBJ2-1, is DAMVIQNPRYQVTQFGKPVTLSCSQTLNHNVMYWYQQKSSQAPKLLFHYYDKDFNNEADTPDNFQSRRPNTSFCFLDIRSPGLGDTAMYLCATSAQGSYNEQFFGPGTRLTVL.

This clone was observed a few times. V and J are TRBV4-1 and TRBJ2-7; 7 bases align to TRBD2. The trim removed 1 base at V and 0 bases at J, leaving 9 bases unmatched. CDR3 length equals 17 residues. Per germline, CDR1 MGHRA and CDR2 YSYEKL. The CDR3: CASSQAFTGGDSYEQYF. The CDR3 nucleotides read TGCGCCAGCAGCCAAGCTTTTACGGGGGGTGACTCCTACGAGCAGTACTTC.

The chain links TRBV7-2 to TRBJ2-7; 11 bases agree with TRBD2. The ends lost 5 bases at V and 0 bases at J; junction bases unmatched: 12. The germline V gene has CDR1 SGHTA and CDR2 FQGNSA. The CDR3 length is 18 residues. CDR3: CASSTTTSGIPLSYEQYF. In nucleotides, the CDR3 is TGTGCCAGCAGCACGACGACTAGCGGGATTCCTCTCTCCTACGAGCAGTACTTC.

The chain links TRBV7-2 to TRBJ1-3, with D maybe TRBD1 (5 bases). The V end was cut by 5 bases, the J end by 1 base, with 12 bases between. The CDR3 covers 15 residues. Germline loops: CDR1 SGHTA, CDR2 FQGNSA. The CDR3 DNA sequence: TGTGCCAGCAGCAAGGGACTACAGTCTGGAAACACCATATATTTT. Residues: CASSKGLQSGNTIYF.

In DNA, the CDR3 is TGTGCCAGCAGCCAAGATCGATCGGGTCGGTACTTC. Translating it yields CASSQDRSGRYF. The J gene is TRBJ2-7, the V gene TRBV14; D gene uncertain. V lost 0 bases and J lost 12, with 12 bases in between. The V gene's germline CDR1 is SGHDN and CDR2 FVKESK. The CDR3 covers 12 residues.

The V gene is TRBV7-9, the J gene TRBJ1-5, with D perhaps TRBD1 (6 bases). CDR3 length: 17 residues. The germline gives CDR1 SEHNR, CDR2 FQNEAQ (reference sequence). Trimming stripped 3 bases from V and 0 bases from J, with 15 bases between. In nucleotides, the CDR3 is TGTGCCAGCAGCTTCACAGGGTCGCTGGATAGCAATCAGCCCCAGCATTTT. This encodes CASSFTGSLDSNQPQHF.

The genes are TRBV11-2 and TRBJ1-1; weak D call: TRBD1 (5 bases). Per the germline V gene, CDR1 is SGHAT and CDR2 is FQNNGV. The CDR3 consists of 15 residues. The V end was cut by 6 bases, the J end by 1 base, with 15 bases between. The CDR3 loop reads CASRFDGARNTEAFF. The CDR3 DNA sequence: TGTGCCAGCAGATTCGATGGGGCGAGGAACACTGAAGCTTTCTTT.

The chain couples TRBV10-3 to TRBJ2-3; D uncertain. The germline CDR1 and CDR2 sequences are ENHRY and SYGVKD. The CDR3 consists of 13 residues. The V end lost 9 bases, the J end lost 5 bases, and 15 bases lay between the germline ends. Written as DNA, the CDR3 is TGTGCCATGCGAGGCGTATCTTTAGATACGCAGTATTTT. Its translation is CAMRGVSLDTQYF.

This clone appeared once. V usage is TRBV29-1 and J usage is TRBJ2-7; 11 bases are shared with TRBD2. With 5 bases clipped from V and 1 base from J, the junction kept 1 base outside the gene matches. Germline assignment: CDR1 SQVTM and CDR2 ANQGSEA. CDR3 length: 13 amino acids. The CDR3 DNA reads TGCAGCGTTTCTAGCGGGGGGTCCTACGAGCAGTACTTC. It codes for CSVSSGGSYEQYF.

The chain couples TRBV28 to TRBJ1-2, with a weak D call TRBD1 (6 bases). The V gene lost 3 bases and the J gene lost 4 bases, with 12 bases spanning the gap. The CDR3 is 14 residues long. Per germline, CDR1 MDHEN and CDR2 SYDVKM. CDR3 nucleotides: TGTGCCAGCAGTTTGGCAGGGGCGGGCTATGGCTACACCTTC. Translating gives CASSLAGAGYGYTF.

The CDR3 loop reads CASSLNRGGTNTGELFF. CDR3 coding DNA: TGTGCCAGCAGCCTCAACAGAGGGGGCACGAACACCGGGGAGCTGTTTTTT. V gene TRBV11-2 combines with J gene TRBJ2-2; 7 bases align to TRBD1. Unmatched junction bases numbered 9, after V lost 5 bases and J lost 0 bases. The CDR3 loop spans 17 amino acids. From germline, CDR1 is SGHAT and CDR2 FQNNGV.

The chain couples TRBV27 to TRBJ1-6; D is possibly TRBD1 (6 bases). Per the germline V gene, CDR1 is MNHEY and CDR2 is SMNVEV (reference sequence). Trimming stripped 2 bases from V and 8 bases from J, with 13 bases between. The CDR3 runs 15 residues. CDR3 sequence (DNA): TGTGCCAGCAGTTTAGTCGGCAGGGGTGATTCACCCCTCCACTTT. It encodes CASSLVGRGDSPLHF.

This chain connects TRBV30 to TRBJ1-5; D possibly corresponds to TRBD1 (5 bases). The ends were cut back, 2 bases at V and 4 bases at J, with 9 bases in the middle. Germline lookup yields CDR1 GTSNPN and CDR2 SVGIG (reference sequence). The CDR3 loop spans 13 amino acids. The CDR3 DNA reads TGTGCCTGGAGTCGGACACCTAATCAGCCCCAGCATTTT. Translated: CAWSRTPNQPQHF.

The chain couples TRBV7-3 to TRBJ1-6, with 7 bases lining up with TRBD1. Germline values: CDR1 SGHTA, CDR2 FQGTGA. This CDR3 is built from 15 residues. J lost 5 bases, V lost 5 bases, and 6 bases had no gene match. This chain's CDR3 is CASSKQDRNNSPLHF. The CDR3 coding sequence is TGTGCCAGCAGCAAACAGGACAGGAATAATTCACCCCTCCACTTT.